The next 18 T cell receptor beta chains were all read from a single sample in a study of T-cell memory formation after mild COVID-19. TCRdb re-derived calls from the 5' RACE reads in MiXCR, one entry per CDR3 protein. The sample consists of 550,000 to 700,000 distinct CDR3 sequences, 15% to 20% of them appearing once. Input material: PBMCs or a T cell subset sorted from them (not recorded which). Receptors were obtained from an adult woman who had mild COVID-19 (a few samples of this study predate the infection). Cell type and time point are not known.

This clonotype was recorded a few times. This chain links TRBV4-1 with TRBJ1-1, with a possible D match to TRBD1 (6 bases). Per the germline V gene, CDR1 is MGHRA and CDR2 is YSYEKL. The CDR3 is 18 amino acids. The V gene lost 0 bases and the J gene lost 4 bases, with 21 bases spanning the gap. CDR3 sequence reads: CASSQDIRGGMPGTEAFF. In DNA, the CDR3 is TGCGCCAGCAGCCAAGATATTCGAGGGGGGATGCCTGGCACTGAAGCTTTCTTT.

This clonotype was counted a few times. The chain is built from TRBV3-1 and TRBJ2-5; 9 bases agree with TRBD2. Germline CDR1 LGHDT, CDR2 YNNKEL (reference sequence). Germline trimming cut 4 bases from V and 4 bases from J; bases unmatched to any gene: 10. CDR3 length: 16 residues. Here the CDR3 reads CASSRFTSGPPETQYF. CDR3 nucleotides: TGTGCCAGCAGCCGATTCACTAGCGGGCCCCCAGAGACCCAGTACTTC.

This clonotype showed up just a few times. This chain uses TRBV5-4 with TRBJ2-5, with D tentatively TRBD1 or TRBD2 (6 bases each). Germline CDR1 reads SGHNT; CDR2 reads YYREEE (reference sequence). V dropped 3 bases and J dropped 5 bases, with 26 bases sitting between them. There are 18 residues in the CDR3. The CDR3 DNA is TGTGCCAGCAGCTCCCCGGGGGTTTCGGACAGTCGGAAGGAGACCCAGTACTTC. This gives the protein CASSSPGVSDSRKETQYF.

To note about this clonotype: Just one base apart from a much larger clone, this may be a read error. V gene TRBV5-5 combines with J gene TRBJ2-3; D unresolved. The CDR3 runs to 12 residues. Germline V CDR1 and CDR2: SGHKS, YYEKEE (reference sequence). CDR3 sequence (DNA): TGTGCCAGCAGATTGGACGCAGATACGCAGTATTTT. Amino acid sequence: CASRLDADTQYF.

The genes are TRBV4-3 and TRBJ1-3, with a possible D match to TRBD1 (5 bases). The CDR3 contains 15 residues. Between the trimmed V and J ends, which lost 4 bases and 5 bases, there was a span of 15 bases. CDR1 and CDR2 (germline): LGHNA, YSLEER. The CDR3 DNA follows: TGCGCCAGCAGCCTAGGGAGCGGACACCGAAACACCATATATTTT. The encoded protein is CASSLGSGHRNTIYF.

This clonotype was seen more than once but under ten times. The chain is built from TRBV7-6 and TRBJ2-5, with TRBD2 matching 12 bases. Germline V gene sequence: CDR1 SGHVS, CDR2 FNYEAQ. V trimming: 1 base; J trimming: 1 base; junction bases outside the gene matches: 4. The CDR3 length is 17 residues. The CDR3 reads CASSLDGTSGPQETQYF. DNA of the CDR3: TGTGCCAGCAGCTTAGATGGGACTAGCGGGCCCCAAGAGACCCAGTACTTC.

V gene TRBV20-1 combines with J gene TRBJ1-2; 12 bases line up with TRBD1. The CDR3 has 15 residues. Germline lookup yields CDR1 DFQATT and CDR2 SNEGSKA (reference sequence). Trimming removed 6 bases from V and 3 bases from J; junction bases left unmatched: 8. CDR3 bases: TGCAGTGCAAGACCGGGACAGGGGGCTGACTATGGCTACACCTTC. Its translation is CSARPGQGADYGYTF.

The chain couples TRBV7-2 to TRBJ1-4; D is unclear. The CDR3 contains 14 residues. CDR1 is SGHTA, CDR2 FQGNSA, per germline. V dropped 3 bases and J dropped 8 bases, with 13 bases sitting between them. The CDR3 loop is CASSFNWNEEKLFF. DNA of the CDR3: TGTGCCAGCAGCTTTAACTGGAATGAGGAAAAACTGTTTTTT.

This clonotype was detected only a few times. CDR3 sequence reads: CASSWGGRNQPQHF. The CDR3 DNA follows: TGTGCCAGCAGTTGGGGGGGGAGAAATCAGCCCCAGCATTTT. This chain joins TRBV12-3 or TRBV12-4 and TRBJ1-5; tentatively, D is TRBD1 (5 bases). V shed 4 bases and J shed 4 bases, with 11 bases lying between them. This CDR3 is 14 amino acids long.

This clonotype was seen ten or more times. CDR3 coding DNA: TGCAGTGCTAGAGACCCCTTAGAAACCTCCTACAATGAGCAGTTCTTC. It is translated as CSARDPLETSYNEQFF. This chain uses TRBV20-1 with TRBJ2-1; D uncertain. Germline V gene sequence: CDR1 DFQATT, CDR2 SNEGSKA (reference sequence). The CDR3 loop spans 16 amino acids. V was pared by 0 bases and J by 0 bases, with 12 bases between.

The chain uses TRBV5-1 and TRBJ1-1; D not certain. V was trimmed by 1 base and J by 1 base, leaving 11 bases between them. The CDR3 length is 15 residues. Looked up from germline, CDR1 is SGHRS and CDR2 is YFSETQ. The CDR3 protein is CASSLSAGGNTEAFF. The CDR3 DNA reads TGCGCCAGCAGCTTGTCCGCAGGCGGGAACACTGAAGCTTTCTTT.

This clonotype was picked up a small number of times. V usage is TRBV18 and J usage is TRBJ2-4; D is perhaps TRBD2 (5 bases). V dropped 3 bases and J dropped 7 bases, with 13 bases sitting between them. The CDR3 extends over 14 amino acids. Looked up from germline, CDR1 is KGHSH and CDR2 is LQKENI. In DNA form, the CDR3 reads TGTGCCAGCTCACCTCAAGCCGGGGAGAACATTCAGTACTTC. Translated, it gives CASSPQAGENIQYF.

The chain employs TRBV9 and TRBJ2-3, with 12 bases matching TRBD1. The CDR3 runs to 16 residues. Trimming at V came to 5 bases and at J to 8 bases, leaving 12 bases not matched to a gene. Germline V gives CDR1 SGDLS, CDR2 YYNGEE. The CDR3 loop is CASSVAGTGGQGTQYF. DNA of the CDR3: TGTGCCAGCAGTGTTGCCGGGACAGGGGGCCAGGGTACGCAGTATTTT.

Here the CDR3 reads CASSYSTGGGTEAFF. The CDR3 DNA is TGTGCCAGCAGTTACTCTACAGGGGGTGGCACTGAAGCTTTCTTT. The V call is TRBV6-5, the J call TRBJ1-1, with 8 positions matching TRBD1. V dropped 0 bases and J dropped 4; count of bases not matched to a gene: 4. This CDR3 has 15 amino acids. Per the germline V gene, CDR1 is MNHEY and CDR2 is SVGAGI.

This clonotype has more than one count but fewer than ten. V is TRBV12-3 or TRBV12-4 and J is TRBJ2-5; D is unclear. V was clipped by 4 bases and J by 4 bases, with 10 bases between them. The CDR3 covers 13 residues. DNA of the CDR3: TGTGCCAGCAGTTCGTCAGTAGCAGAGACCCAGTACTTC. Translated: CASSSSVAETQYF.

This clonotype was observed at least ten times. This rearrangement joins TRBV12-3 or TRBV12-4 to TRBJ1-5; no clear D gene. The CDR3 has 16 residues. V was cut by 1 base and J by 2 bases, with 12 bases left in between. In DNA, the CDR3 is TGTGCCAGCAGTTTAGGGACGGCGGGAGGCAATCAGCCCCAGCATTTT. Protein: CASSLGTAGGNQPQHF.

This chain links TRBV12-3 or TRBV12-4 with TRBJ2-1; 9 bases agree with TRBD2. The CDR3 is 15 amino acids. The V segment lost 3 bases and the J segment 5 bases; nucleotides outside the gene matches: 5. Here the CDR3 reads CASSFSLAGNNEQFF. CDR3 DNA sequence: TGTGCCAGCAGTTTCTCCCTAGCGGGAAACAATGAGCAGTTCTTC.

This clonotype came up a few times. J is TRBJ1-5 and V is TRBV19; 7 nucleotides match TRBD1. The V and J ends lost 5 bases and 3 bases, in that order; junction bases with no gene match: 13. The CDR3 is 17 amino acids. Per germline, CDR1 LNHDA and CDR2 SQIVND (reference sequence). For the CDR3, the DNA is TGTGCCAGTAGTCCAGGGGGGGGCCGGCTGATCAATCAGCCCCAGCATTTT. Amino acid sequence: CASSPGGGRLINQPQHF. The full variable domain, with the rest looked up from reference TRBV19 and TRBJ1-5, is DGGITQSPKYLFRKEGQNVTLSCEQNLNHDAMYWYRQDPGQGLRLIYYSQIVNDFQKGDIAEGYSVSREKKESFPLTVTSAQKNPTAFYLCASSPGGGRLINQPQHFGDGTRLSIL.